The TCR beta chain described here comes from a study of T cell changes during pregnancy in multiple sclerosis. Sequenced by immunoSEQ multiplex PCR; TCRdb stores in-frame clones only, minus some. This table holds roughly 67,000 clones, 80% to 95% found once. V was clipped by 4 bases and J by 8 bases; unmatched bases: 18. Germline V CDR1 and CDR2: SEHNR, FQNEAQ (reference sequence). The CDR3 consists of 19 residues. The clonotype originates from a female donor with multiple sclerosis, enrolled in a pregnancy study. The sample in question was peripheral blood, obtained in the second trimester of pregnancy. The chain has TRBV7-9 and TRBJ2-1; 12 nucleotides match TRBD1. In DNA form, the CDR3 reads TGTGCCAGCAGCTACAGTTATAATACCCCGGGACAGGGGGCCGATGAGCAGTTCTTC. As protein: CASSYSYNTPGQGADEQFF. Full variable domain (missing parts from reference TRBV7-9 and TRBJ2-1): DTGVSQNPRHKITKRGQNVTFRCDPISEHNRLYWYRQTLGQGPEFLTYFQNEAQLEKSRLLSDRFSAERPKGSFSTLEIQRTEQGDSAMYLCASSYSYNTPGQGADEQFFGPGTRLTVL.